This TCR beta chain was profiled in a study of cytomegalovirus exposure and HLA in healthy donors. Looking at the study overall: Within an early data release were around 80 million unique TCRs drawn from HLA-typed donors. Findings of the study overall: Reported findings show TCR beta sequences accurately forecast HLA-A and HLA-B alleles in most subjects. Accounts indicate the classifier identified cytomegalovirus status with strong specificity and sensitivity. Despite most TCR sequences being rare, some public TCRs occurred in many donors.

V was clipped by 4 bases and J by 3 bases; unmatched bases: 2. This CDR3 contains 14 residues. Germline CDR1 reads MGHRA; CDR2 reads YSYEKL. The study ran its PCR with 60 Vbeta and 13 Jbeta primers. The method was immunoSEQ multiplex PCR; TCRdb's version includes in-frame clones alone and lacks a portion of them. The sample has approximately 170,000 clones; 65% to 85% are singletons. This clone appeared a single time. Its antigen is unidentified. The specimen was PBMCs. This TCR was recovered from a man over 45 in good health and CMV-seropositive. The chain is built from TRBV4-1 and TRBJ2-7, with TRBD2 matching 11 bases. CDR3 DNA: TGCGCCAGCAGCCGAGGGACTAGCGGCTACGAGCAGTACTTC. It specifies CASSRGTSGYEQYF.